This T cell receptor (beta chain) stems from a study of glioma-infiltrating T cells. Overall study results and limits: Non-neoplastic patients had below-expected tissue-blood divergence, while all gliomas exceeded expectation. Tissue and blood shared very few CDR3 sequences.

Germline CDR1 reads SEHNR; CDR2 reads FQNEAQ (reference sequence). The CDR3 loop spans 14 amino acids. With 8 bases removed from V and 2 bases from J, the gap between germline ends came to 15 bases. Using RNA template, CDR3s of TCR alpha and beta were amplified with iRepertoire arm-PCR. One-step reverse transcription and amplification started from around 100-400 ng of tissue mRNA or PBMC total RNA. One entry per CDR3 protein, called by TCRdb with MiXCR from the multiplex PCR reads. The sample records about 130,000 distinct CDR3 sequences, under 30% being singletons. This clonotype was counted between two and nine times. What it binds is unknown.

Sample: glioma tissue, nonneoplastic brain tissue, or PBMCs (not recorded which). The sequence was collected from a human donor with low-grade glioma or glioblastoma, undergoing nonglioma brain surgery, or in good health (not recorded which). The chain has TRBV7-9 and TRBJ1-1, with D unclear. The CDR3 bases are TGTGCCAGCTCAAGTGGACCTATTAACACTGAAGCTTTCTTT. It specifies CASSSGPINTEAFF.